The source of this T cell receptor beta chain is a study of identical twins. Trimming took off 3 bases at V and 2 bases at J, with 9 bases between the two ends. This CDR3 is 14 amino acids long. The germline V gene encodes CDR1 MRHNA and CDR2 SNTAGT. Judged by abundance, this clonotype is large. Its antigen remains unknown. Each CDR3 protein is one row after TCRdb ran MiXCR on the 5' RACE reads. This sample has 230,000 or so distinct CDR3 sequences, with approximately 8.3% found just once. Study-wide points: The more abundant beta clonotypes in cord blood had fewer insertions, and memory repertoires did not show this.

These same data were also listed under a study on yellow fever vaccine responses in identical twins. That report notes: The authors reported partly convergent, partly personalized vaccine responses in identical twins.

The specimen was CD8+ T cells sorted from blood. The receptor comes from a woman aged 18-29 years in good health. V gene TRBV6-4 combines with J gene TRBJ2-3; D possibly corresponds to TRBD1 (6 bases). CDR3 protein: CASSEQGDTDTQYF. CDR3 nucleotides: TGTGCCAGCAGTGAACAGGGCGACACAGATACGCAGTATTTT.